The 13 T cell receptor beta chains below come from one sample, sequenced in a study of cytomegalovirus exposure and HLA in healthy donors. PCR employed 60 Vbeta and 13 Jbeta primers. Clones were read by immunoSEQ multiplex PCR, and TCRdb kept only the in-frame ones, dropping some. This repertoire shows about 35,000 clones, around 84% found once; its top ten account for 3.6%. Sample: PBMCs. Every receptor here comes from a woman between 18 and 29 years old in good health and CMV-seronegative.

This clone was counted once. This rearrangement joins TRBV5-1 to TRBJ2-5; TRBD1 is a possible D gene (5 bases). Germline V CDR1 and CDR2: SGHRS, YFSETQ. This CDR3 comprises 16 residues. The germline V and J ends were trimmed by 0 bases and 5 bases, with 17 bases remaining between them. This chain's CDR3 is CASSLELGIGAETQYF. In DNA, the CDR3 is TGCGCCAGCAGCTTGGAATTAGGTATAGGGGCCGAGACCCAGTACTTC.

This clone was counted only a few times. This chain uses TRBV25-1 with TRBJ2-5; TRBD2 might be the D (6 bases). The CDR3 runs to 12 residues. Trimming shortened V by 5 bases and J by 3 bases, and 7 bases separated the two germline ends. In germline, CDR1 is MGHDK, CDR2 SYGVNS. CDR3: CASSRGKETQYF. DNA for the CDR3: TGTGCCAGCAGTCGGGGGAAAGAGACCCAGTACTTC.

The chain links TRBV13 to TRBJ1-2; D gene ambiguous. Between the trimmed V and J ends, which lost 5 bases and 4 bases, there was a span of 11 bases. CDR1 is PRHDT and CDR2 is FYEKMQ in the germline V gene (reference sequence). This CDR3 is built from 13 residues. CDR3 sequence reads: CASSEAPSYGYTF. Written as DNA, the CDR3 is TGTGCCAGCAGCGAGGCTCCGAGCTATGGCTACACCTTC.

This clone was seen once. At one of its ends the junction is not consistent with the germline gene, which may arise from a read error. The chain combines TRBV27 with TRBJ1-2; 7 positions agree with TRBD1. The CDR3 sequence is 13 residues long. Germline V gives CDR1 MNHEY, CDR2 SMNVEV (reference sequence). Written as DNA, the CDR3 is TGTGCCAGCGGATTACAGGGGACTCCTGACTACCTCTTC. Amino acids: CASGLQGTPDYLF.

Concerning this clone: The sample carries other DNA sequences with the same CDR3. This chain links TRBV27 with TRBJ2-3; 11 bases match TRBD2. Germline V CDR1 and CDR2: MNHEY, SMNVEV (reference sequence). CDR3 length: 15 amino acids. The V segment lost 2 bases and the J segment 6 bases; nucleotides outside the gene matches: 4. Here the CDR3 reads CASSLLAGGWDTQYF. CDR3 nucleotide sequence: TGTGCCAGCAGTTTACTAGCGGGAGGATGGGATACGCAGTATTTT.

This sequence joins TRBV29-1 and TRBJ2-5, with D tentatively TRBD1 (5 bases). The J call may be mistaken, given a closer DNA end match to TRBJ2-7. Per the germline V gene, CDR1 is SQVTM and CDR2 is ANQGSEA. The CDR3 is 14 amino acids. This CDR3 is CSVSGRQSSYEQYF. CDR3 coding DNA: TGCAGCGTTTCTGGAAGACAGTCATCCTACGAGCAGTACTTC.

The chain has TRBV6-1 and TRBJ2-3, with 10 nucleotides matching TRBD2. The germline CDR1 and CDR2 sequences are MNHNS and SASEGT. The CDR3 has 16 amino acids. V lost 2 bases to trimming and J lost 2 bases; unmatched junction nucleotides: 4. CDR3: CASSESTSGYTDTQYF. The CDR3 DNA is TGTGCCAGCAGTGAATCGACTAGCGGGTACACAGATACGCAGTATTTT.

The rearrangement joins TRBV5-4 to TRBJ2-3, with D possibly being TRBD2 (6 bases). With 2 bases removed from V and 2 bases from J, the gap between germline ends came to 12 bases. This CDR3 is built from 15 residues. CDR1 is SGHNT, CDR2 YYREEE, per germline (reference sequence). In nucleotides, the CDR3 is TGTGCCAGCAGCTTCTGGGACTTTCCCACAGATACGCAGTATTTT. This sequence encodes CASSFWDFPTDTQYF.

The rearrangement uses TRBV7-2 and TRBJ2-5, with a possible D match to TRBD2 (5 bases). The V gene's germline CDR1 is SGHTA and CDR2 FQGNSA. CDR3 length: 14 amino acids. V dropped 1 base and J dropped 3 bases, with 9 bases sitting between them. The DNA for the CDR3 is TGTGCCAGCAGCTTAGATACTAGGGAAGAGACCCAGTACTTC. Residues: CASSLDTREETQYF.

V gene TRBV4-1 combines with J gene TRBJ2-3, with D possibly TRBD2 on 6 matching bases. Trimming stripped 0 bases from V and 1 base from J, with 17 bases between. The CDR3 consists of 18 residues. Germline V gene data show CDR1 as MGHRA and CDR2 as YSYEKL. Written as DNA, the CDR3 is TGCGCCAGCAGCCAAGACACAACAACTAGCCCAGGCACAGATACGCAGTATTTT. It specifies CASSQDTTTSPGTDTQYF.

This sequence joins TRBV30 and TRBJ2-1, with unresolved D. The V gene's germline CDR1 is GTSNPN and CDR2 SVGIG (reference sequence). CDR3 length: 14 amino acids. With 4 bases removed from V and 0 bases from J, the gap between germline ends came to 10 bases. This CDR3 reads CAWTTGSSYNEQFF. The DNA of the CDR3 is TGTGCCTGGACGACTGGAAGCTCCTACAATGAGCAGTTCTTC.

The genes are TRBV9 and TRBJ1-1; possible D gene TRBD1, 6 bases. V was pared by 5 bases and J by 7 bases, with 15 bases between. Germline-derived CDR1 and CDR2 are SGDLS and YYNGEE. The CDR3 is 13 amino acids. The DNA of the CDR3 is TGTGCCAGCAGTGCGGACAGCCCCAATGAAGCTTTCTTT. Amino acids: CASSADSPNEAFF.

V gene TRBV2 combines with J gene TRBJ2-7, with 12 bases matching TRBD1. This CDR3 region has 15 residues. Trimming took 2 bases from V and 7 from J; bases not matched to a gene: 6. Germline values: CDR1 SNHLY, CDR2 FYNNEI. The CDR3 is CASSETGTGGEEQYF. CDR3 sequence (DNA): TGTGCCAGCAGTGAAACCGGGACAGGGGGCGAAGAGCAGTACTTC. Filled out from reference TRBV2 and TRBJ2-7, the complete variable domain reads EPEVTQTPSHQVTQMGQEVILRCVPISNHLYFYWYRQILGQKVEFLVSFYNNEISEKSEIFDDQFSVERPDGSNFTLKIRSTKLEDSAMYFCASSETGTGGEEQYFGPGTRLTVT.